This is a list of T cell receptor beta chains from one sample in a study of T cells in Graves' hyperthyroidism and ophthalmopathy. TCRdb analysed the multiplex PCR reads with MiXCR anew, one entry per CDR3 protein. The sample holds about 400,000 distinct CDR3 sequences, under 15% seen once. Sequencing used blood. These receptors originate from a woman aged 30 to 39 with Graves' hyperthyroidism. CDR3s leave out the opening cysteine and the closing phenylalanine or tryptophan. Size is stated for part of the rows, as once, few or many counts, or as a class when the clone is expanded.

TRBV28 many ASSPSGVGSGRAPGEQF
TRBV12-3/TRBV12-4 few ASSYRRPSGNTIY
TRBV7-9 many ASSRRSGRGETQY
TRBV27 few ASSLEWRGSETQY
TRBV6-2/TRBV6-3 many ASSAAGGGQPQH
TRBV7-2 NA ASSLEGGRNTEAF
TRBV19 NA ASKGEALHPYNEQF
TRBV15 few ATSTRLANTGKLF
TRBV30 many AAMWGTEQF
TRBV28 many ASSLGTGGHQPQH
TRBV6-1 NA ASRRQGAHGYT
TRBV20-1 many SARPNQGSEQY
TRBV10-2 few ASMRDDYGYT
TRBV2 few ASAGDSYGYT
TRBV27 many ASSLSGTGSKGYT
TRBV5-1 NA ASSSGLVSGTEQF
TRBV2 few ASSERVGGETQY
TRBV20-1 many SARGDRKPNYGYT
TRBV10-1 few ASVQGQGAGEQY
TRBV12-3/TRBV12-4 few ASKSRLAFSYNEQF
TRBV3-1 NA ASSPSLGTGGAKQY
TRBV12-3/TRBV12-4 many ASSLLTSGKQF
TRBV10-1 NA ASSRGLAGPRSSYNEQF
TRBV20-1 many SARDQFDSGSSYNEQF
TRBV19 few ASSISGSGDEQY
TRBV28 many ASSFPTASEQY